Each of the 18 T cell receptor beta chains below was sequenced from the same sample in a study of T cell changes during pregnancy in multiple sclerosis. Data came from immunoSEQ multiplex PCR; TCRdb stores just in-frame clones and leaves some out. The sample has approximately 72,000 clones, around nine tenths seen once; the top ten hold 1.5% to 2%. The source was peripheral blood, collected in the first trimester of pregnancy. The receptors shown here come from a female donor in good health, enrolled as a control in a pregnancy study.

The chain joins TRBV27 to TRBJ1-5, with a weak D call TRBD1 (5 bases). Looked up from germline, CDR1 is MNHEY and CDR2 is SMNVEV (reference sequence). The CDR3 covers 14 residues. With 6 bases removed from V and 5 bases from J, the gap between germline ends came to 14 bases. This chain's CDR3 is CASSEGVPYQPQHF. The CDR3 coding sequence is TGTGCCAGCAGCGAAGGGGTACCTTATCAGCCCCAGCATTTT.

The chain combines TRBV28 with TRBJ1-1; a weak D match, TRBD1 (5 bases). Germline CDR1 MDHEN, CDR2 SYDVKM. Trimming pared 9 bases from V and 1 base from J, leaving 15 bases between. CDR3 length equals 14 residues. The CDR3 nucleotides read TGTGCCAGTGGGATCAGACAGAAGAACACTGAAGCTTTCTTT. Translation gives CASGIRQKNTEAFF.

V gene TRBV6-1 combines with J gene TRBJ2-1; D gene uncertain. Looked up from germline, CDR1 is MNHNS and CDR2 is SASEGT. The V gene lost 3 bases and the J gene lost 1 base, with 7 bases spanning the gap. This CDR3 has 14 residues. The CDR3 region is CASSETGSYNEQFF. The CDR3 DNA reads as TGTGCCAGCAGTGAGACTGGGTCCTACAATGAGCAGTTCTTC.

V usage is TRBV2 and J usage is TRBJ2-1, with 10 bases aligning to TRBD2. V shed 9 bases, J shed 7 bases, and the junction held 6 bases outside the gene matches. The CDR3 is 13 amino acids. From germline, CDR1 is SNHLY and CDR2 FYNNEI. CDR3 nucleotides: TGTGCCAGTTCGGGACTAGCGCTGAATGAGCAGTTCTTC. Translation gives CASSGLALNEQFF.

About this clone: A read error may produce the germline difference seen at one junction end. The chain has TRBV5-4 and TRBJ2-1, with 8 positions matching TRBD2. This CDR3 has 16 amino acids. In germline, CDR1 is SGHNT, CDR2 YYREEE (reference sequence). CDR3 protein: CASSDRGGGAYNELFF. Written as DNA, the CDR3 is TGTGCCAGCAGCGACCGGGGGGGAGGTGCCTACAATGAGCTGTTCTTC. Supplemented by reference TRBV5-4 and TRBJ2-1, the full variable domain reads ETGVTQSPTHLIKTRGQQVTLRCSSQSGHNTVSWYQQALGQGPQFIFQYYREEENGRGNFPPRFSGLQFPNYSSELNVNALELDDSALYLCASSDRGGGAYNELFFGPGTRLTVL.

V and J are TRBV28 and TRBJ2-1; 12 bases are a match to TRBD1. CDR1 and CDR2 (germline): MDHEN, SYDVKM. The trim removed 6 bases at V and 5 bases at J, leaving 11 bases unmatched. The CDR3 is 17 residues long. The CDR3 loop reads CASSPPRDRGRNNEQFF. The CDR3 DNA reads TGTGCCAGCAGCCCACCCCGGGACAGGGGGCGCAACAATGAGCAGTTCTTC.

This rearrangement joins TRBV27 to TRBJ1-1, with a tentative D call TRBD1 (5 bases). Germline loops: CDR1 MNHEY, CDR2 SMNVEV (reference sequence). Trimming left V 5 bases short and J 4 bases short, with 23 bases between. CDR3 size: 17 residues. CDR3 DNA: TGTGCCAGCAGTCCCCCTGGGGGGTGGATAAGGCCCACTGAAGCTTTCTTT. It yields the protein CASSPPGGWIRPTEAFF.

Only a few counts were recorded for this clone. The chain has TRBV10-3 and TRBJ2-1, with D possibly TRBD2 on 5 matching bases. CDR1 and CDR2 (germline): ENHRY, SYGVKD. Trimming took off 3 bases at V and 3 bases at J, with 12 bases between the two ends. The CDR3 totals 15 residues. The CDR3 bases are TGTGCCATCAGTGAATTGGCGGGCCACTACAATGAGCAGTTCTTC. Translated: CAISELAGHYNEQFF.

The chain has TRBV5-1 and TRBJ2-3, with 12 bases fitting TRBD2. CDR1 is SGHRS and CDR2 is YFSETQ in the germline V gene. Losses at the gene ends were 7 bases for V and 4 bases for J; bases not matched to a gene: 10. This CDR3 has 16 residues. CDR3 DNA sequence: TGCGCCAGCGCCCGTTGGGCTAGCGGGAGGGCAGATACGCAGTATTTT. Its translation is CASARWASGRADTQYF. Full variable domain (remainder filled in from reference TRBV5-1 and TRBJ2-3): KAGVTQTPRYLIKTRGQQVTLSCSPISGHRSVSWYQQTPGQGLQFLFEYFSETQRNKGNFPGRFSGRQFSNSRSEMNVSTLELGDSALYLCASARWASGRADTQYFGPGTRLTVL.

The J gene is TRBJ2-7, the V gene TRBV7-8; tentatively, D is TRBD1 (6 bases). V lost 2 bases to trimming and J lost 5 bases, with 7 bases between them. Germline CDR1 reads SGHVS; CDR2 reads FQNEAQ. There are 12 residues in the CDR3. The CDR3 here is CASSLRTDEQYF. CDR3 bases: TGTGCCAGCAGCTTAAGGACAGACGAGCAGTACTTC.

The V gene is TRBV4-1, the J gene TRBJ2-1, with unresolved D. Germline assignment: CDR1 MGHRA and CDR2 YSYEKL. V lost 2 bases and J lost 4, with 3 bases in between. This CDR3 is built from 12 residues. CDR3: CASSQTYNEQFF. CDR3 in DNA: TGCGCCAGCAGCCAAACATACAATGAGCAGTTCTTC.

The gene calls are TRBV7-9 and TRBJ1-5, with 9 bases that match TRBD1. CDR1 and CDR2 from the germline V gene are SEHNR and FQNEAQ (reference sequence). The CDR3 totals 15 residues. V shed 3 bases and J 6 bases; nucleotides not matched to a gene: 6. This chain's CDR3 is CASSFGTGRGQPQHF. Written as DNA, the CDR3 is TGTGCCAGCAGCTTCGGGACAGGGAGGGGTCAGCCCCAGCATTTT.

V gene TRBV5-1 combines with J gene TRBJ2-3, with TRBD1 matching over 9 bases. CDR1 and CDR2 from the germline V gene are SGHRS and YFSETQ. The CDR3 runs to 14 residues. The V segment lost 4 bases and the J segment 4 bases; nucleotides outside the gene matches: 4. The CDR3 is CASSVDRGPDTQYF. The CDR3 bases are TGCGCCAGCAGCGTGGACAGGGGACCAGATACGCAGTATTTT.

The chain carries TRBV7-7 and TRBJ2-5; maybe TRBD2 (6 bases). The germline CDR1 and CDR2 sequences are SSHAT and FNYEAQ (reference sequence). The CDR3 has 15 residues. The V gene lost 5 bases and the J gene lost 2 bases, with 15 bases spanning the gap. The CDR3 sequence: CASSRDSRGQETQYF. The CDR3 DNA is TGTGCCAGCAGCCGGGACTCCCGGGGGCAAGAGACCCAGTACTTC.

This chain uses TRBV27 with TRBJ2-1; D is uncertain. Trimming stripped 3 bases from V and 0 bases from J, with 6 bases between. The CDR3 is made up of 14 amino acids. CDR1 is MNHEY and CDR2 is SMNVEV in the germline V gene (reference sequence). CDR3 sequence (DNA): TGTGCCAGCAGTTTGAGCCCCTCCTACAATGAGCAGTTCTTC. Its protein product is CASSLSPSYNEQFF.

CDR3 in DNA: TGTGCCAGCAGTTTAATGGGGGCAGAAGAGACCCAGTACTTC. Its protein product is CASSLMGAEETQYF. The rearrangement links TRBV28 to TRBJ2-5; tentatively, D is TRBD1 (6 bases). Germline V CDR1 and CDR2: MDHEN, SYDVKM. This CDR3 has 14 residues. Deletions cut 2 bases from V and 3 bases from J, with 10 bases between.

The chain carries TRBV20-1 and TRBJ2-4, with a tentative D call TRBD2 (6 bases). Germline CDR1 is DFQATT and CDR2 is SNEGSKA (reference sequence). This CDR3 region has 11 residues. The V end lost 3 bases, the J end lost 6 bases, and 6 bases lay between the germline ends. The CDR3 DNA sequence: TGCAGTGCTAGGCGGGGAAACATTCAGTACTTC. Translated: CSARRGNIQYF.

For the CDR3, the DNA is TGTGCCAGCAGCTTAGAGGTATTGGGGCAGGGCGGCACCTACGAGCAGTACTTC. It encodes CASSLEVLGQGGTYEQYF. J is TRBJ2-7 and V is TRBV11-2, with a tentative D call TRBD1 (5 bases). The germline V and J ends were trimmed by 0 bases and 2 bases, with 20 bases remaining between them. The CDR3 runs to 18 residues. CDR1 is SGHAT and CDR2 is FQNNGV in the germline V gene.